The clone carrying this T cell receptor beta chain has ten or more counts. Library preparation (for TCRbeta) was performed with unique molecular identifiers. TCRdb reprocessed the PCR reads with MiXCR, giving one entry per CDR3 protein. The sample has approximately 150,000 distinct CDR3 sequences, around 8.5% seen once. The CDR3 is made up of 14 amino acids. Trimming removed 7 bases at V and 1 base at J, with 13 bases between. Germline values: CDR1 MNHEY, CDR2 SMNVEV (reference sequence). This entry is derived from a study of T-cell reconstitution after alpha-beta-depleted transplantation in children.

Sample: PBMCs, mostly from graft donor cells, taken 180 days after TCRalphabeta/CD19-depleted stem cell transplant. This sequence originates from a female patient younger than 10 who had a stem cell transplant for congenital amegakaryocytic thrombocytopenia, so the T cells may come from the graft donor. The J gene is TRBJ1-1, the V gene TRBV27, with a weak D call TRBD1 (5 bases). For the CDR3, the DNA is TGTGCCAGCACAGGGCCCGACGGGAACACTGAAGCTTTCTTT. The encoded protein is CASTGPDGNTEAFF.